Reported below is one TCR beta chain. The CDR3 extends over 15 amino acids. Looked up from germline, CDR1 is MNHEY and CDR2 is SVGAGI. Trimming cost V 6 bases and J 0 bases, with 9 bases left between them. These data are taken from a study of blood T cell repertoires in COVID-19. Whole-study context: The United States, Italy and Spain were the sources of the acute and convalescent COVID-19 samples. From T cells, B-cell-depleted T cells, or PBMCs came the material, which was cDNA or gDNA.

TCRdb keeps only in-frame clones here, not all; method: immunoSEQ multiplex PCR. The profile shows 410,000 or so clones, roughly 88% of them singletons. The source material was peripheral blood. The chain joins TRBV6-5 to TRBJ1-6; tentatively, D is TRBD1 (6 bases). The TCR sequence derives from a woman aged 25 to 39 with active or convalescent COVID-19. CDR3 sequence: CASRLDSSYNSPLHF. CDR3 DNA sequence: TGTGCCAGCAGACTGGACAGCTCCTATAATTCACCCCTCCACTTT.